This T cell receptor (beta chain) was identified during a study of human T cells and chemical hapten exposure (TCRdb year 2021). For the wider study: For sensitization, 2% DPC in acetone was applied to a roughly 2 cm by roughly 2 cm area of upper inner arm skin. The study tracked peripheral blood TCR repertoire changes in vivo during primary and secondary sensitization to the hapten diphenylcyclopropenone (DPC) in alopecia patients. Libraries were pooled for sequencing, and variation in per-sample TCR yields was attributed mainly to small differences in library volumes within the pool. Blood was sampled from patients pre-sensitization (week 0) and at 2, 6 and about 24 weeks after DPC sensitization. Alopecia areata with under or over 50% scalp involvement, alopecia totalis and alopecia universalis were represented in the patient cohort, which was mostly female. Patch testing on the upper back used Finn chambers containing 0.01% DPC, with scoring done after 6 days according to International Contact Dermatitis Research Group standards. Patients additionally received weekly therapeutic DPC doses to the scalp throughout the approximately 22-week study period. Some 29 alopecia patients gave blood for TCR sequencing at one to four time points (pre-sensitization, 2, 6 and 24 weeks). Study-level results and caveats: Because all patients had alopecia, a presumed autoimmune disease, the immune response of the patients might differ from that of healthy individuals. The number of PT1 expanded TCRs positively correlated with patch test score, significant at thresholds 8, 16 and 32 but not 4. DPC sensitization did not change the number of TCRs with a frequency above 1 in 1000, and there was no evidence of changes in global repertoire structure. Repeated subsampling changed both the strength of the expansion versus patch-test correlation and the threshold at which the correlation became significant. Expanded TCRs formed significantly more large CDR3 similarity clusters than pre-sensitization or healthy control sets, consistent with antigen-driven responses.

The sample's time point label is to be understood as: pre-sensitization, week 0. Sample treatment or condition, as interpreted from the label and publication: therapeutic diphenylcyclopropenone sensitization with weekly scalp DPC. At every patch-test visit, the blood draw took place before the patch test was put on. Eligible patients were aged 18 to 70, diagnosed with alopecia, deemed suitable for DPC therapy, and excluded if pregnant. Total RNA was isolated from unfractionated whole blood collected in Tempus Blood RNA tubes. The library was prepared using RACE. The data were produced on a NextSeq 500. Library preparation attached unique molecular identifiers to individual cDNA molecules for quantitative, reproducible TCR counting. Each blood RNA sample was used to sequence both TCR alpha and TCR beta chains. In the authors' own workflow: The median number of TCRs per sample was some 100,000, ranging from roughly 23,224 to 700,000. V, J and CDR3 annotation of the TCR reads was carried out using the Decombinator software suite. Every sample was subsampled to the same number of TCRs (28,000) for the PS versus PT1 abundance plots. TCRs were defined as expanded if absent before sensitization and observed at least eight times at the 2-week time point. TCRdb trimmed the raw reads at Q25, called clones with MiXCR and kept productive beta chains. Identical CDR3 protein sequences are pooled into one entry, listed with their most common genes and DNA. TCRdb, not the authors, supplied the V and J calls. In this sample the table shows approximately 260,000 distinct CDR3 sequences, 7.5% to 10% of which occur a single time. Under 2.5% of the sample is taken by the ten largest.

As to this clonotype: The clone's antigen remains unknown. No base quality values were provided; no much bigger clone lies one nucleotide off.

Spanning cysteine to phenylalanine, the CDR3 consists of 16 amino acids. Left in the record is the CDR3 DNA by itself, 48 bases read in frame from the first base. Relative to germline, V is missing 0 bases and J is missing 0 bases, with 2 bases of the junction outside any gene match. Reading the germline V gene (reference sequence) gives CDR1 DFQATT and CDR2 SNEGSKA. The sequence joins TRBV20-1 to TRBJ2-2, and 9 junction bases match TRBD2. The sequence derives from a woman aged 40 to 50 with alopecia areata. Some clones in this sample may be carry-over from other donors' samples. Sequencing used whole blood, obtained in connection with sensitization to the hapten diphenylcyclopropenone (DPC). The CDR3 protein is CSARDAGGPNTGELFF. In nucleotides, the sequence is TGCAGTGCTAGAGATGCGGGGGGGCCGAACACCGGGGAGCTGTTTTTT.